This T cell receptor (beta chain) came from a study of vaccination and CD4 T cells after COVID-19 (dated by TCRdb to between 2021 and 2024). Some background on the complete study: Convalescent patients had a positive SARS-CoV-2 result on nasal swab PCR, and of these patients, 8 or 9 had mild disease and one had severe disease. Post-COVID blood samples from convalescent patients were collected a median of approximately 93 days after diagnosis, with a range of roughly 35 to 170 days. In control cultures, a CEFX viral epitope pool was used as positive control, an HIV-1 Nef peptide pool was used as negative control, or no peptide was added. Two doses of either the Pfizer-BioNTech BNT162b2 vaccine (n=8) or the Moderna mRNA-1273 vaccine (n=2) were administered to participants. Six males and four females were included in the convalescent cohort, with two Hispanic individuals, seven Caucasians, two Asians and one multiracial person represented. Post-vaccine blood samples were obtained a median of approximately 74 days after the second vaccine dose, with a range of roughly 14 to 241 days. In over 8 COVID-19 convalescent patients and a handful of infection-naive healthy vaccine recipients, the spike-specific CD4+ TCR repertoire before mRNA vaccination was compared with the repertoire after mRNA vaccination. The cultures were stimulated with overlapping spike peptide pools from SARS-CoV-2 and from the common cold coronaviruses HCoV-NL63, HCoV-OC43 and HCoV-229E.

Sample treatment or condition, as interpreted from the label and publication: approximately nine-day PBMC culture with coronavirus spike peptide pools or control peptides (ViraFEST assay). The study used the ViraFEST assay, which expanded antigen-specific T cells with peptide pools and then identified expanded clonotypes by TCR sequencing. Positive SARS-CoV-2 PCR tests in the convalescent patients dated from March to December 2020, before Alpha, Beta and Delta variants emerged in the United States. Each well held two million PBMCs cultured with roughly 10 ug/ml peptide pools in IMDM containing approximately 5% human AB serum and 7.5 to 10 IU/ml IL-2. Half of the culture medium was replaced with fresh IL-2-containing medium on days 3 and 7. Once the cells had been in culture for about 10 days, the EasySep CD4+ T cell isolation kit was used to isolate CD4+ T cells by negative selection. PBMCs were separated from whole blood using Ficoll-Paque Plus gradient centrifugation and then either used fresh or cryopreserved at -140C. Each culture condition was generally run in triplicate wells.

This clonotype was observed a few times. It lacks a known antigen. Within one base of it there is no much larger clone, and no base qualities were kept. General conclusions and limits of the study: Among the post-vaccine SARS-CoV-2-reactive clones in convalescent patients, a median 86.3% showed up only after vaccination, which suggests vaccine-specific priming. The median number of SARS-CoV-2-reactive clonotypes rose from under 25 after infection to roughly 38 after vaccination, but the change was not significant. Relatively few convalescent patients were included in the study, and early timepoints after natural infection were not analyzed. In convalescent patients, nearly all vaccine-specific clones (304 of 307) were found to be mono-reactive for SARS-CoV-2 spike rather than cross-reactive with common cold coronaviruses.

Libraries came from PCR. DNA from cultured CD4+ T cells underwent TCR sequencing with the Oncomine TCR Beta short-read assay at the Johns Hopkins FTIC core. Genomic DNA was extracted from the cultured CD4+ T cells with the QIAamp micro DNA kit. Oncomine TCR Beta libraries made from cultured CD4+ T cells were pooled using unique dual indexes and sequenced on an Illumina iSeq 100. In the authors' own workflow: Non-productive sequences were removed, and CDR3s that did not start with C, did not end with F or W, or were shorter than 7 amino acids were discarded. Antigen-specific clonotypes were identified with the MANAFEST web application by comparing peptide-stimulated wells with reference and other culture wells. To be called positive, a clone needed an FDR below 0.05, an odds ratio above 5, and a productive frequency above 0.1% in at least two of three replicate wells. Cross-reactive clonotypes were defined as significantly expanded in both SARS-CoV-2 spike wells and at least one common cold coronavirus spike condition. Levenshtein distances (stringdist) and unrooted phylogenetic trees (ape) in R version 3.6.1 were used to assess CDR3 homology. Using fastp at Q25 and MiXCR, TCRdb reprocessed the public reads and kept productive beta chains. Each entry merges the rows of one CDR3 protein and shows their most common DNA and genes. What appears here as the V and J calls and clone size reflects TCRdb's work, not the paper's. Within this sample are 10,000 to 12,000 distinct CDR3 sequences, with around 30% of them counted one time only. The biggest ten clones account for around 16% of the sample.

V sheds 3 bases and J sheds 7 bases, leaving 7 bases between their ends. Taken from the germline V gene, the CDR1 and CDR2 loops are MDHEN and SYDVKM. The CDR3 sequence holds 13 residues, the cysteine and phenylalanine included. The retained sequence is limited to the CDR3, 39 bases, with the frame set at the first base. This specimen was CD4+ T cells from blood, cultured in vitro, taken after SARS-CoV-2 vaccination. This TCR was recovered from a human donor who had recovered from COVID-19. Rearrangement joined TRBV28 to TRBJ1-6; the D gene assignment is ambiguous. The DNA reads as follows: TGTGCCAGCAGTTTTACAAGGAATTCACCCCTCCACTTT. Translated, it reads CASSFTRNSPLHF.